This TCR beta chain was sequenced for a study of cytomegalovirus exposure and HLA in healthy donors. Study results and caveats: Cytomegalovirus-associated status was assigned to around 160 TCR beta chains.

The study sampled nominally healthy donors, though unrecorded immune exposures were likely. With regard to this clone: Its antigen is undetermined.

PCR used 60 Vbeta primers and 13 Jbeta primers. TCRdb's copy holds only in-frame clones and misses some; the assay was immunoSEQ multiplex PCR. The sample holds over 110,000 clones, roughly 79% seen once. The CDR3 is made up of 15 amino acids. Germline V CDR1 and CDR2: LNHDA, SQIVND (reference sequence). J gave up 4 bases and V 0 bases, and 3 bases lay outside the gene matches. The sequencing input was PBMCs. The sequence came from a man younger than 35 in good health and CMV-seronegative. V gene TRBV19 combines with J gene TRBJ2-5, with 9 bases identical to TRBD2. CDR3 residues: CASSIEDSGGETQYF. The CDR3 region has the DNA TGTGCCAGTAGTATAGAGGATAGCGGGGGAGAGACCCAGTACTTC.